This T cell receptor beta chain was retrieved from a study of shared clonotypes between healthy human individuals. The V and J ends lost 1 base and 2 bases respectively, with 12 bases between them. The CDR3 loop spans 15 amino acids. CDR1 and CDR2 from the germline V gene are SGHVS and FQNEAQ. Unsorted PBMC contributed approximately 300 ng DNA, 25,000 to 35,000 T cell genomes, to each replicate PCR. Sequencing was performed with immunoSEQ multiplex PCR; in TCRdb, only in-frame clones are kept and a portion is missing. The data contain approximately 470,000 clones, 65% to 85% of them singletons. The donors, healthy adults who were HIV-negative, had experienced no recent acute infections or vaccinations. Genomic DNA, for the unsorted samples, came from about 90 million PBMCs.

The chain has TRBV7-8 and TRBJ2-7; D is possibly TRBD2 (6 bases). Specimen: PBMCs. The receptor was isolated from a woman in her 40s in good health. Some clones in this sample may be carry-over from other donors' samples. This CDR3 is CASSLEEGRPYEQYF. The DNA of the CDR3 is TGTGCCAGCAGCTTAGAGGAGGGGCGCCCCTACGAGCAGTACTTC.